The 14 T cell receptor beta chains given below trace back to one sample, sequenced in a study of breast tumors, draining lymph nodes, adjacent tissues. Each CDR3 protein is one row after TCRdb ran MiXCR on the multiplex PCR reads. The profile shows roughly 70,000 distinct CDR3 sequences, around two fifths of them singletons. Sequencing was done on a sample of breast tumor tissue. The receptor source for this set is a female donor with breast cancer. Some clones in this sample may be carry-over from other donors' samples.

This clonotype was seen at least ten times. The chain uses TRBV5-1 and TRBJ2-7, with 7 positions matching TRBD1. There are 18 residues in the CDR3. The trim removed 0 bases at V and 0 bases at J, leaving 12 bases unmatched. From germline, CDR1 is SGHRS and CDR2 YFSETQ. CDR3 in DNA: TGCGCCAGCAGCTTGGTACTCGGGACAGAACAAGTCTCCTACGAGCAGTACTTC. Translation: CASSLVLGTEQVSYEQYF.

Note on this clonotype: A read error may explain this, as a much larger clone is one base away. V is TRBV3-1 and J is TRBJ1-2; 12 bases align to TRBD1. Germline CDR1 and CDR2: LGHDT and YNNKEL (reference sequence). The CDR3 has 16 amino acids. Trimming cost V 1 base and J 6 bases; bases outside gene matches: 6. The CDR3 bases are TGTGCCAGCAGCCAAGGCGGGACAGGGGGCGGCCATGGCTACACCTTC. It translates to CASSQGGTGGGHGYTF. The complete variable domain, with remaining parts taken from reference TRBV3-1 and TRBJ1-2, reads DTAVSQTPKYLVTQMGNDKSIKCEQNLGHDTMYWYKQDSKKFLKIMFSYNNKELIINETVPNRFSPKSPDKAHLNLHINSLELGDSAVYFCASSQGGTGGGHGYTFGSGTRLTVV.

This clonotype was seen at least ten times. The chain is built from TRBV6-1 and TRBJ1-3, with D possibly being TRBD1 (5 bases). Trimming stripped 4 bases from V and 2 bases from J, with 12 bases between. The germline gives CDR1 MNHNS, CDR2 SASEGT. This CDR3 comprises 15 residues. CDR3 DNA sequence: TGTGCCAGCAGTGTCCAGGGTCGACCTGGAAACACCATATATTTT. It is translated as CASSVQGRPGNTIYF.

This clonotype was counted ten times or more. The germline gene is not matched at one end of the junction; a read error may be the cause. The chain has TRBV7-7 and TRBJ2-5, with TRBD1 matching 8 bases. CDR3 length: 14 residues. Germline CDR1 and CDR2: SSHAT and FNYEAQ (reference sequence). In DNA form, the CDR3 reads TGTGCTAGCAGCGCAACAGGGGGTAGAGAGACCCAGTACTTC. Its translation is CASSATGGRETQYF.

Ten or more counts support this clonotype. The CDR3 DNA sequence: TGTGCCAGCAGTGAGGAGCTGAACTATGGCTACACCTTC. Its translation: CASSEELNYGYTF. The chain couples TRBV6-4 to TRBJ1-2, with D uncertain. The CDR3 sequence is 13 residues long. The germline V gene has CDR1 MRHNA and CDR2 SNTAGT. V lost 3 bases and J 2 bases, leaving 7 bases between the germline ends.

This clonotype was found many times. This chain joins TRBV7-9 and TRBJ2-3; D gene unclear. V was shortened by 8 bases and J by 2 bases, with 5 bases between the two germline ends. The CDR3 spans 11 residues. The V gene's germline CDR1 is SEHNR and CDR2 FQNEAQ (reference sequence). The CDR3 DNA reads TGTGCCAGCTTTAACACAGATACGCAGTATTTT. As protein: CASFNTDTQYF.

V and J are TRBV19 and TRBJ2-3, with TRBD2 matching 7 bases. The V gene end was trimmed by 4 bases and the J gene end by 4 bases; junction bases not matched to a gene: 8. This CDR3 comprises 15 residues. The V gene's germline CDR1 is LNHDA and CDR2 SQIVND (reference sequence). CDR3 sequence reads: CASSRVGGLSDTQYF. The CDR3 DNA sequence: TGTGCCAGTAGTAGGGTGGGAGGGCTTTCAGATACGCAGTATTTT.

Comment on this clonotype: An end of the junction differs from the germline gene, which may be a read error. V gene TRBV7-2 combines with J gene TRBJ2-3; 7 bases fit TRBD2. Germline loops: CDR1 SGHTA, CDR2 FQGNSA. The CDR3 extends over 15 amino acids. Here the CDR3 DNA reads TGTGCCAGCAGCTTGGGGGACTACAGCACAGATACGCAGCACTTT. Translating gives CASSLGDYSTDTQHF.

At least ten counts were recorded for this clonotype. This chain links TRBV7-8 with TRBJ1-5; D may be TRBD1 (5 bases). The V gene lost 7 bases and the J gene lost 1 base, with 14 bases spanning the gap. The CDR3 spans 15 residues. Germline CDR1 SGHVS, CDR2 FQNEAQ. The CDR3 sequence is CASTWGSSSNQPQHF. The CDR3 DNA reads TGTGCCAGCACCTGGGGGAGTTCGAGCAATCAGCCCCAGCATTTT.

This clonotype was observed at least ten times. V gene TRBV11-2 combines with J gene TRBJ1-3; D gene ambiguous. CDR1 is SGHAT, CDR2 FQNNGV, per germline. V was trimmed by 5 bases and J by 3 bases, leaving 8 bases between them. The CDR3 is 13 residues long. This chain's CDR3 is CASSPSRGNTIYF. The CDR3 nucleotides are TGTGCCAGCAGCCCCTCCCGTGGAAACACCATATATTTT.

At least ten counts were recorded for this clonotype. The chain recombines TRBV30 with TRBJ2-7, with TRBD2 identical over 13 bases. This CDR3 spans 17 amino acids. The V segment lost 3 bases and the J segment 4 bases; nucleotides outside the gene matches: 12. Per the germline V gene, CDR1 is GTSNPN and CDR2 is SVGIG (reference sequence). The CDR3 DNA reads as TGTGCCTGGAGCGCCTGGCGGACTAGCGGGAGCGGGTACGAGCAGTACTTC. It translates to CAWSAWRTSGSGYEQYF.

The chain links TRBV25-1 to TRBJ2-3, with D perhaps matching TRBD1 or TRBD2 (6 bases each). Trimming removed 9 bases from V and 2 bases from J, with 15 bases in between. Germline loops: CDR1 MGHDK, CDR2 SYGVNS. The CDR3 contains 14 residues. CDR3 in amino acids: CASQRGQYTDTQYF. CDR3 nucleotides: TGTGCCAGTCAACGGGGGCAGTACACAGATACGCAGTATTTT.

The genes are TRBV20-1 and TRBJ1-4, with no clear D. This CDR3 comprises 15 residues. The V and J ends lost 2 bases and 8 bases respectively, with 18 bases between them. CDR1 is DFQATT, CDR2 SNEGSKA, per germline (reference sequence). The CDR3 protein is CSARTASATTEKLFF. For the CDR3, the DNA is TGCAGTGCTAGAACCGCCAGCGCAACTACCGAAAAACTGTTTTTT.

This clonotype was recorded many times. A single base separates this from a much larger clone, so it may be a read error. This is likely a read error, given that the CDR3 carries no conserved phenylalanine or tryptophan at its end. The chain combines TRBV14 with TRBJ2-7; no definite D call. The CDR3 is 13 residues long. Trimming removed 3 bases at V and 2 bases at J, with 8 bases between. Germline lookup yields CDR1 SGHDN and CDR2 FVKESK. CDR3 coding DNA: TGTGCCAGCAGCCAGGACGTCCCCTACGAGCAGTACTCC. This gives the protein CASSQDVPYEQYS.